This entry features one TCR beta chain sequence. Antigen: not known. The sample comes from a study of T cells in localized non-small cell lung cancer. The study's findings and limits: Among blood samples, higher T cell density accompanied longer overall survival. The appearance of a median approximately 57 of the top 100 tumor clones was seen in adjacent lung. Heterogeneity within the tumor remains possible, as just one region underwent sequencing.

Produced via immunoSEQ multiplex PCR; TCRdb's table is partial and in-frame only. The sample has 10,000 to 15,000 clones; around 83% are singletons. Germline V gives CDR1 KGHSH, CDR2 LQKENI. The CDR3 consists of 16 residues. Trimming shortened V by 3 bases and J by 0 bases, and 14 bases separated the two germline ends. This rearrangement joins TRBV18 to TRBJ1-1, with a weak D call TRBD1 (6 bases). The sequence derives from an older male donor with stage III lung adenocarcinoma. The material was peripheral blood, obtained before any cancer treatment. The CDR3 DNA follows: TGTGCCAGCTCACCCATAGGGGGAGTCATGAACACTGAAGCTTTCTTT. Its protein product is CASSPIGGVMNTEAFF.